This T cell receptor beta chain was found in a study of persistence of HIV-infected CD4 T cells. Turning to the study itself: Anti-CD3/anti-CD28 stimulation activated a higher proportion of cells than antigen stimulation, with lower memory fraction.

Sequencing used immunoSEQ version 4 in survey mode. Assay: immunoSEQ multiplex PCR; the TCRdb copy retains only in-frame clones and omits some. The sample includes 40,000 to 55,000 clones, roughly 90% seen only once; the top ten take 0.4% to 0.6%. Cells were stimulated nonspecifically with anti-CD3/anti-CD28 magnetic beads. Sorting of responding CD4+ T cells relied on upregulated CD40 ligand together with CD69. A roughly 20-hour stimulation of CD8-depleted PBMCs used anti-CD28/CD49d costimulation, CD40-blocking antibody and enfuvirtide. Turning to this clone: Its target is not known.

This receptor was identified in an adult woman with HIV who was CMV-seropositive. The input for sequencing was CD4+ T cells sorted from PBMCs after 18-hour stimulation, taken from a patient who received antiretroviral therapy.

CDR3 coding DNA: TGCGCCAGCAGCTCCGGGACAGGGATAGGCTATGGCTACACCTTC. Protein product: CASSSGTGIGYGYTF. This chain joins TRBV5-1 and TRBJ1-2; 9 bases are a match to TRBD1. This CDR3 has 15 amino acids. J lost 4 bases, V lost 3 bases, and 7 bases had no gene match. Germline lookup yields CDR1 SGHRS and CDR2 YFSETQ.